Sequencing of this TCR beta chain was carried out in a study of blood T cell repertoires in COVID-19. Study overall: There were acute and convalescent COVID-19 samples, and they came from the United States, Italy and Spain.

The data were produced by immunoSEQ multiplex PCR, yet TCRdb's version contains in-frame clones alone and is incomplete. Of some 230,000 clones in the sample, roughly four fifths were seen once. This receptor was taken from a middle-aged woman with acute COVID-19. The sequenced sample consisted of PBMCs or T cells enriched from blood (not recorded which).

The CDR3 here is CASSPSSSYNSPLHF. CDR3 nucleotides: TGTGCCAGCTCACCGAGTAGCTCCTATAATTCACCCCTCCACTTT. The J gene is TRBJ1-6, the V gene TRBV18; D gene ambiguous. V lost 3 bases to trimming and J lost 0 bases, with 6 bases between them. The CDR3 has 15 amino acids. In germline, CDR1 is KGHSH, CDR2 LQKENI.